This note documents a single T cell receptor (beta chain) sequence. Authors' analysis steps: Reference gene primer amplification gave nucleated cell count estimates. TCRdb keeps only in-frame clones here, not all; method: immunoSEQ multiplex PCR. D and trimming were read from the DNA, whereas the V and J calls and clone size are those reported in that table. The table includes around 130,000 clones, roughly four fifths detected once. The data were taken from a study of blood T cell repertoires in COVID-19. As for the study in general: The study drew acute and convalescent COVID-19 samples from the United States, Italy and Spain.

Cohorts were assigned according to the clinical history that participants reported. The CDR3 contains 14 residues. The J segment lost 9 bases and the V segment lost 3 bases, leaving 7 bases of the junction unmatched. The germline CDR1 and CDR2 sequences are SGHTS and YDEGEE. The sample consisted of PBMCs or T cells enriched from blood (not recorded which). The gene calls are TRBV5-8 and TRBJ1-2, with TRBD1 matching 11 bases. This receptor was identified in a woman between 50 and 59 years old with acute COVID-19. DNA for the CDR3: TGTGCCAGCAGCTCTGGGGACAGGGGGTACCGCTACACCTTC. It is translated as CASSSGDRGYRYTF.